These 20 T cell receptor beta chains came from one sample sequenced in a study of blood T cell repertoires in COVID-19. Clones were sequenced by immunoSEQ multiplex PCR, and TCRdb holds only the in-frame ones, with some missing. The sample lists approximately 120,000 clones, roughly 85% occurring once. The sequencing input was peripheral blood. These receptors all come from a human donor in a cohort sampled during active COVID-19.

The V and J genes are TRBV5-1 and TRBJ1-1; possible D gene TRBD1, 5 bases. The V and J ends lost 0 bases and 5 bases respectively, with 5 bases between them. Germline CDR1 is SGHRS and CDR2 is YFSETQ. This CDR3 spans 12 amino acids. CDR3 bases: TGCGCCAGCAGCTTGGAGGGGACTGAAGCTTTCTTT. Translation: CASSLEGTEAFF.

The chain links TRBV11-3 to TRBJ2-1, with D unclear. Germline V CDR1 and CDR2: SGHNT, YENEEA. CDR3 size: 13 residues. With 2 bases removed from V and 8 bases from J, the gap between germline ends came to 10 bases. The CDR3 DNA follows: TGTGCCAGCAGCTTAAACCCCCGGGATGAGCAGTTCTTC. Translation: CASSLNPRDEQFF.

This clone was observed a few times. The rearrangement joins TRBV10-2 to TRBJ2-7; D perhaps matches TRBD2 (5 bases). V gave up 0 bases and J gave up 7 bases, with 10 bases separating them. This CDR3 region has 13 residues. The germline V gene has CDR1 WSHSY and CDR2 SAAADI. Here the CDR3 reads CASSESPWEEQYV. In DNA form, the CDR3 reads TGCGCCAGCAGTGAGTCGCCCTGGGAGGAGCAGTACGTC.

The V call is TRBV28, the J call TRBJ2-1, with TRBD2 matching over 9 bases. Germline V gene lookup returns CDR1 MDHEN and CDR2 SYDVKM. The CDR3 sequence is 14 residues long. Trimming took 7 bases from V and 4 from J; bases not matched to a gene: 5. CDR3 sequence reads: CASTNSGRYNEQFF. As DNA, the CDR3 is TGTGCCAGCACCAATAGCGGGAGATACAATGAGCAGTTCTTC.

The genes are TRBV27 and TRBJ2-1, with 10 positions matching TRBD1. V gave up 7 bases and J gave up 8 bases; unmatched junction bases: 14. The CDR3 extends over 16 amino acids. CDR1 is MNHEY and CDR2 is SMNVEV in the germline V gene (reference sequence). The CDR3 bases are TGTGCCAGCACCTCGGTTGGGACAGGGGTTGGTGATGAGCAGTTCTTC. This translates into CASTSVGTGVGDEQFF.

This clone was seen only once. The CDR3 region is CASSGTRTDGYTF. The CDR3 DNA reads TGTGCCAGCAGCGGAACTCGGACAGATGGCTACACCTTC. The V call is TRBV9, the J call TRBJ1-2; maybe TRBD1 (6 bases). The CDR3 covers 13 residues. Germline V CDR1 and CDR2: SGDLS, YYNGEE. V gave up 3 bases and J gave up 6 bases, with 12 bases separating them.

In its sample, this clone was seen many times. The V gene is TRBV19, the J gene TRBJ2-1; the match to TRBD1 covers 8 bases. J lost 8 bases, V lost 6 bases, and 6 bases had no gene match. This CDR3 is 13 amino acids long. Germline CDR1 reads LNHDA; CDR2 reads SQIVND (reference sequence). CDR3 region: CASRGTGSHEQFF. For the CDR3, the DNA is TGTGCCAGTAGGGGGACAGGCTCTCATGAGCAGTTCTTC.

The count of this clone is one. The gene calls are TRBV5-6 and TRBJ2-7; D perhaps matches TRBD1 (5 bases). This CDR3 has 14 amino acids. The V end was cut by 2 bases, the J end by 3 bases, with 12 bases between. In germline, CDR1 is SGHDT, CDR2 YYEEEE. CDR3 amino acids: CASSLSPGNYEQYV. The CDR3 bases are TGTGCCAGCAGCTTATCTCCAGGGAACTACGAGCAGTACGTC.

The V call is TRBV6-1, the J call TRBJ2-1, with 11 bases matching TRBD1. The CDR3 runs 15 residues. J lost 9 bases, V lost 0 bases, and 4 bases had no gene match. CDR1 and CDR2 (germline): MNHNS, SASEGT. CDR3: CASSEAWTGGSEQFF. The CDR3 DNA reads as TGTGCCAGCAGTGAAGCGTGGACAGGGGGCTCTGAGCAGTTCTTC.

This clone was found once. A read error may account for a junction end that differs from germline. The rearrangement links TRBV6-1 to TRBJ1-2; a weak D match, TRBD1 (5 bases). CDR1 and CDR2 from the germline V gene are MNHNS and SASEGT. The CDR3 runs 13 residues. For the CDR3, the DNA is TGTGCCAGCAGCGAAGACAGTAACTATGGCTACACCTTC. Translating it yields CASSEDSNYGYTF.

This clone was counted only a few times. This chain connects TRBV30 to TRBJ1-5, with a possible D match to TRBD1 (6 bases). Germline V CDR1 and CDR2: GTSNPN, SVGIG (reference sequence). CDR3 length: 15 residues. V was trimmed by 1 base and J by 6 bases, leaving 16 bases between them. CDR3 amino acids: CAWSAGTTAGQPQHF. CDR3 bases: TGTGCCTGGAGTGCGGGGACAACAGCCGGTCAGCCCCAGCATTTT.

The V and J genes are TRBV15 and TRBJ2-7, with TRBD2 identical over 8 bases. From germline, CDR1 is LNHNV and CDR2 YYDKDF (reference sequence). This CDR3 comprises 14 residues. The ends lost 5 bases at V and 4 bases at J; junction bases unmatched: 7. CDR3 in amino acids: CATSAGLAEYEQYV. The CDR3 DNA sequence: TGTGCCACCAGCGCAGGACTAGCAGAATACGAGCAGTACGTC.

This clone was picked up one time. The CDR3 sequence is CASSPTGQVGETQYF. CDR3 nucleotide sequence: TGTGCCAGCAGTCCAACGGGACAGGTTGGAGAGACCCAGTACTTC. The genes are TRBV27 and TRBJ2-5; 8 bases match TRBD1. Germline CDR1 and CDR2: MNHEY and SMNVEV (reference sequence). The V segment lost 5 bases and the J segment 4 bases; nucleotides outside the gene matches: 9. The CDR3 spans 15 residues.

V is TRBV5-4 and J is TRBJ2-5, with 7 positions matching TRBD1. The germline V gene has CDR1 SGHNT and CDR2 YYREEE (reference sequence). This CDR3 spans 15 amino acids. The J segment lost 1 base and the V segment lost 6 bases, leaving 9 bases of the junction unmatched. The CDR3 bases are TGTGCCAGCACCCTTGGTACAGGGGTCCAAGAGACCCAGTACTTC. As protein: CASTLGTGVQETQYF. The complete variable domain, with remaining parts taken from reference TRBV5-4 and TRBJ2-5, reads ETGVTQSPTHLIKTRGQQVTLRCSSQSGHNTVSWYQQALGQGPQFIFQYYREEENGRGNFPPRFSGLQFPNYSSELNVNALELDDSALYLCASTLGTGVQETQYFGPGTRLLVL.

This clone turned up a few times. The chain employs TRBV27 and TRBJ2-2; maybe TRBD1 (6 bases). CDR1 is MNHEY and CDR2 is SMNVEV in the germline V gene (reference sequence). Between the trimmed V and J ends, which lost 6 bases and 3 bases, there was a span of 11 bases. The CDR3 extends over 14 amino acids. CDR3 amino acids: CASRRQVDTGELFF. The CDR3 region has the DNA TGTGCCAGCAGGAGACAGGTGGACACCGGGGAGCTGTTTTTT.

As to this clone: Sequence at one end of the junction differs from germline and may be a read error. CDR3 DNA sequence: TGTGCCAGCACCCAACCCGGGCTAGCGGGAGGTGAGCAGTTCTTC. It encodes CASTQPGLAGGEQFF. The V call is TRBV4-2, the J call TRBJ2-1, with 11 bases lining up with TRBD2. This CDR3 has 15 amino acids. Germline loops: CDR1 LGHNA, CDR2 YNFKEQ.

The rearrangement links TRBV19 to TRBJ2-3; D is possibly TRBD1 (6 bases). The CDR3 is 11 amino acids. Germline V CDR1 and CDR2: LNHDA, SQIVND (reference sequence). The ends were cut back, 8 bases at V and 9 bases at J, with 12 bases in the middle. The CDR3 nucleotides read TGTGCCAGTGGGGGCGGGCGAACGCAGTATTTT. Its translation: CASGGGRTQYF. Based on the CDR3 plus reference TRBV19 and TRBJ2-3, the full variable domain is DGGITQSPKYLFRKEGQNVTLSCEQNLNHDAMYWYRQDPGQGLRLIYYSQIVNDFQKGDIAEGYSVSREKKESFPLTVTSAQKNPTAFYLCASGGGRTQYFGPGTRLTVL.

The chain has TRBV29-1 and TRBJ2-2; 10 bases are a match to TRBD2. Germline CDR1 SQVTM, CDR2 ANQGSEA. This CDR3 has 14 residues. CDR3 nucleotide sequence: TGCAGTTTTCTAGCGGGAGATGTTTCCGGGGAGCTGTTTTTT. Protein product: CSFLAGDVSGELFF.

This chain links TRBV7-2 with TRBJ1-5; D call uncertain. Deletions cut 1 base from V and 0 bases from J, with 4 bases between. Germline lookup yields CDR1 SGHTA and CDR2 FQGNSA. CDR3 length: 14 amino acids. CDR3 DNA: TGTGCCAGCAGCTTAGTCGGTAGCAATCAGCCCCAGCATTTT. It yields the protein CASSLVGSNQPQHF.

This clone has just a few counts. The rearrangement links TRBV27 to TRBJ2-1, with TRBD1 matching 7 bases. CDR1 is MNHEY and CDR2 is SMNVEV in the germline V gene (reference sequence). The CDR3 loop spans 15 amino acids. V shed 5 bases, J shed 2 bases, and the junction held 6 bases outside the gene matches. The CDR3, as DNA: TGTGCCAGCAGTACGACAGGGCCCCCCTACAATGAGCAGTTCTTC. Translated: CASSTTGPPYNEQFF.